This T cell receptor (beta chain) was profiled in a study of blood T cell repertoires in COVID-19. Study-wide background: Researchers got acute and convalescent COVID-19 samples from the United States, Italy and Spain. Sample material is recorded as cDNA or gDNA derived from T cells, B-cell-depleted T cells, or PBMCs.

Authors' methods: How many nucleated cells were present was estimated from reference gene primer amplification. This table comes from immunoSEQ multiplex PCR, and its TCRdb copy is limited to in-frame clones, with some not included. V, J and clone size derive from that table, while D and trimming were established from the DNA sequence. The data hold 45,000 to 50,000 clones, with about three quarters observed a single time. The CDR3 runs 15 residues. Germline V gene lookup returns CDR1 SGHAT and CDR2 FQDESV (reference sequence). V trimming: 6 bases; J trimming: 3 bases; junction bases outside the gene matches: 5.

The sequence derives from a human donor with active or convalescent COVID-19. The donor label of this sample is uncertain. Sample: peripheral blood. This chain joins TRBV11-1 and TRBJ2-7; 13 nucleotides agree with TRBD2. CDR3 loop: CASSPGLAGDYEQYF. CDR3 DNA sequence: TGTGCCAGCAGTCCAGGACTAGCGGGAGACTACGAGCAGTACTTC.